The entry that follows covers one TCR beta chain sequence. This clonotype was detected only a few times. Its antigen is not yet known. Per-nucleotide qualities are absent, and no much larger clonotype sits a single base away. The data stem from a study of T-cell memory formation after mild COVID-19 (dated by TCRdb to about 2021). Concerning the study at large: TCR sequence clusters from the two donors were largely donor specific. Longitudinal TCRalpha and TCRbeta repertoire sequencing tracked T-cell clones expanding and contracting after mild COVID-19 in a couple of donors. Two young, previously healthy adult volunteers made up the cohort, one male and one female. On the study overall, not on this receptor specifically: Only a couple of mild cases were covered in the study, and larger cohorts including severe cases with pre-infection samples were considered necessary. Contracting CD4+ clones were found mainly in CM and EM memory subsets, while CD8+ clones were enriched in EMRA. The detection of some responding clones in pre-infection memory suggests that pre-existing cross-reactive memory T cells joined the SARS-CoV-2 response. Whether the second-wave clones peaking on day 37 were SARS-CoV-2 specific was not confirmed. Clones contracting from day 15 to 85 had balanced CD4/CD8 phenotypes, while a second wave expanding from day 15 to 37 was biased towards CD4+.

The run used an Illumina NovaSeq 6000. cDNA libraries for TCRalpha and TCRbeta were prepared by 5'RACE using constant-segment primers, with sample barcodes and unique molecular identifiers added. Trizol reagent was used to extract RNA from every sample. Library amplification was performed in two PCR steps, and a second sample barcode and Illumina TruSeq adapters were introduced in the second step. Libraries were sequenced on an Illumina NovaSeq with 2 x 150 bp paired-end reads. In the authors' own workflow: Reads were demultiplexed and collapsed into UMI-guided consensus sequences with migec v1.2.7. With mixcr v2.1.11, UMI consensuses were aligned to TRA and TRB V and J templates and assembled into clonotypes. Expanded or contracted clonotypes were those called significant by both edgeR and NoisET, with noise models trained on biological replicates. For edgeR calls, a false discovery rate-adjusted p below 0.01 and a log2 fold-change threshold of 1 were applied. As an exploratory analysis of dynamics, max-normalized trajectories of the 1000 most abundant clonotypes were examined with PCA combined with hierarchical clustering. Separately sequenced CD4+ and CD8+ repertoires were used to assign a CD4 or CD8 phenotype to each responding clone. Using fastp trimming at Q25 and MiXCR clonotype assembly, TCRdb reanalyzed the public sequencing data and kept in-frame beta chains. Rows with one shared CDR3 protein collapse into an entry with the most common genes and DNA. TCRdb's processing, not the study's, gives the V and J calls here. This sample comprises around 340,000 distinct CDR3 sequences, roughly 15% of them detected only once. About 20% of the sample lies in the top ten.

Inclusive of the bounding cysteine and phenylalanine, the CDR3 is 16 residues long. Just the 48-base CDR3 DNA is kept, in frame starting at base 1. CDR1 SGHDN and CDR2 FVKESK are derived from the germline V gene. The junction shows trimming of 4 bases on V and 3 bases on J, plus 15 bases between the germline ends. Ficoll-Paque density gradient centrifugation was used to isolate PBMCs. The sample was PBMCs or a T cell subset sorted from them (not recorded which). The TCR comes from a man in his late teens or twenties who had mild COVID-19 (a few samples of this study predate the infection). The sample titles of this study are shuffled in the database, so cell type and time point are left out; the donor was told from shared clones. This chain is built from TRBV14 and TRBJ1-4; the D gene is perhaps TRBD1, on 6 matching bases. CDR3 region: CASSRMGAESNEKLFF. The DNA reads as follows: TGTGCCAGCAGCCGTATGGGGGCCGAATCTAATGAAAAACTGTTTTTT.